This TCR beta chain was captured by sequencing in a study of blood T cell repertoires in COVID-19. Data came from immunoSEQ multiplex PCR; TCRdb stores just in-frame clones and leaves some out. Counted here are approximately 290,000 clones, 75% to 90% occurring once; the ten biggest clones make up approximately 4.2%. Clinical history reported by participants formed the basis on which cohorts were assigned. The germline V gene encodes CDR1 MDHEN and CDR2 SYDVKM. CDR3 size: 16 residues. Unmatched junction bases numbered 10, after V lost 3 bases and J lost 5 bases. The V and J genes are TRBV28 and TRBJ2-1; 7 bases fit TRBD2. The clonotype originates from a woman aged 25 to 39 who had recovered from COVID-19. Sequenced input: PBMCs or T cells enriched from blood (not recorded which). Written as DNA, the CDR3 is TGTGCCAGCAGTTTCGTAGGCGGGAGTTTAAACAATGAGCAGTTCTTC. Its protein is CASSFVGGSLNNEQFF.